A selection of T cell receptor beta chains follows, all from one sample in a study of CD8+ T cells in alopecia areata. Assay used: immunoSEQ multiplex PCR; TCRdb lists only in-frame clones, some missing. The sample yields roughly 98,000 clones, 60% to 75% seen once. The sequencing used CD8+ T cells sorted from blood, collected at week 4, from a patient treated with tofacitinib. The receptor source for this set is a human donor with alopecia areata. The CDR3 runs from the conserved cysteine through the conserved F or W. The order of the fields is D gene, J gene, clone size, V gene, CDR3 DNA, CDR3 protein. The D gene is left open where the match is weak. The listing skips clone size in some rows; elsewhere it reads once, few, many or a size class.

>TRBD1|TRBJ2-1|.|TRBV5-1
TGCGCCAGCAGCTTGGGCAGGGGGCTAACTATTGGGCAGTTCTTC
CASSLGRGLTIGQFF
>TRBD2|TRBJ2-1|.|TRBV5-1
TGCGCCAGCAGCTGGACTAGCGGGGGTTCTTACAATGAGCAGTTCTTC
CASSWTSGGSYNEQFF
>.|TRBJ1-1|.|TRBV9
TGTGCCAGCAGCGTAGTGGAGTTGAACACTGAAGCTTTCTTT
CASSVVELNTEAFF
>.|TRBJ2-7|.|TRBV10-2
TGCGCCAGCAGTGAGTCACGAGGGAGAGCCTACGAGCAGTACTTC
CASSESRGRAYEQYF
>.|TRBJ1-5|.|TRBV14
TGTGCCAGCAGCCCGGGAGGAAGCAATCAGCCCCAGCATTTT
CASSPGGSNQPQHF
>.|TRBJ2-1|few|TRBV4-1
TGCGCCAGCAGCCAAGGCGTCTACAATGAGCAGTTCTTC
CASSQGVYNEQFF
>.|TRBJ2-5|.|TRBV6-5
TGTGCCAGCAGTTACTCGGACAGCAGGGAGACCCAGTACTTC
CASSYSDSRETQYF
>.|TRBJ1-3|.|TRBV30
TGTGCCTGGAGTGAGGGTCTTGCTGGAAACACCATATATTTT
CAWSEGLAGNTIYF
>TRBD1|TRBJ2-1|.|TRBV13
TGTGCCAGCAGCTTCCGGGACAGAGTATACAATGAGCAGTTCTTC
CASSFRDRVYNEQFF
>.|TRBJ1-1|many|TRBV6-5
TGTGCCAGCAGCCTCGCCACAGCCGGGGCCACTGAAGCTTTCTTT
CASSLATAGATEAFF
>.|TRBJ1-1|.|TRBV27
TGTGCCAGCAGTTTACAGGAAAACACTGAAGCTTTCTTT
CASSLQENTEAFF
>.|TRBJ2-3|few|TRBV29-1
TGCAGCGTTGATCCGGCCACAGAGATCACAGATACGCAGTATTTT
CSVDPATEITDTQYF
>.|TRBJ1-5|.|TRBV27
TGTGCCAGCAGTCAACAGGGAGTTAATCAGCCCCAGCATTTT
CASSQQGVNQPQHF
>.|TRBJ2-3|few|TRBV9
TGTGCCAGCAGCGTAGGCGGTGCCGGCACAGATACGCAGTATTTT
CASSVGGAGTDTQYF
>.|TRBJ1-1|.|TRBV29-1
TGCAGCGTTTTATCCGGCACTGAAGCTTTCTTT
CSVLSGTEAFF
>.|TRBJ1-2|.|TRBV9
TGTGCCAGCAGCGTAGGGTTACAGGGAAGTAACTATGGCTACACCTTC
CASSVGLQGSNYGYTF
>.|TRBJ2-7|.|TRBV5-1
TGCGCCAGCAGCTTGACGGGATCCCCCTACGAGCAGTACTTC
CASSLTGSPYEQYF
>.|TRBJ1-5|.|TRBV30
TGTGCCTGGAGTGCCGGGACACTTAGCAATCAGCCCCAGCATTTT
CAWSAGTLSNQPQHF
>.|TRBJ2-2|few|TRBV27
TGTGCCAGCAGTTTGGGGGCCGGGACTACCACCGGGGAGCTGTTTTTT
CASSLGAGTTTGELFF
>.|TRBJ2-7|.|TRBV11-2
TGTGCCAGCAGCTTAGATGACTCTTACGAGCAGTACTTC
CASSLDDSYEQYF
>.|TRBJ1-2|once|TRBV10-3
TGTGCCATCAGTGACGGGGGGAACTATGGCTACACCTTC
CAISDGGNYGYTF
>.|TRBJ1-5|.|TRBV13
TGTGCCAGCAGTGAGTCAAGGAATCAGCCCCAGCATTTT
CASSESRNQPQHF
>.|TRBJ1-2|few|TRBV5-4
TGTGCCAGCAGCTACGGGACCTCCGGTTATGGCTACACCTTC
CASSYGTSGYGYTF
>TRBD2|TRBJ2-3|.|TRBV7-8
TGTGCCAGCAGCCCCCTAGCGGGGGGCCTCACAGATACGCAGTATTTT
CASSPLAGGLTDTQYF
>TRBD2|TRBJ2-3|few|TRBV13
TGTGCCAGCAGCTTCCTCCCGGCGGGGGGCACAGATACGCAGTATTTT
CASSFLPAGGTDTQYF
>.|TRBJ2-7|.|TRBV7-9
TGTGCCAGCAGCGCAGCTACCGGGACGTCGTCCTACGAGCAGTACTTC
CASSAATGTSSYEQYF
>.|TRBJ2-3|.|TRBV2
TGTGTCACAGGGATTAGCGACGACACAGATACGCAGTATTTT
CVTGISDDTDTQYF